This section outlines one T cell receptor (beta chain) sequence together with its context. Germline V gene lookup returns CDR1 SGHRS and CDR2 YFSETQ. V was trimmed by 2 bases and J by 1 base, leaving 9 bases between them. This CDR3 is built from 14 residues. TCRdb's copy holds only in-frame clones and misses some; the assay was immunoSEQ multiplex PCR. The table records around 51,000 clones, roughly 86% of them present only once. This sample stems from a study of control samples from healthy donors and cancer patients. V usage is TRBV5-1 and J usage is TRBJ1-1; unclear D gene. Sequenced: PBMCs. The source of this sequence is a man aged 45-65 years with head and neck cancer. For the CDR3, the DNA is TGCGCCAGCAGCTTCGAGGTTGCGAACACTGAAGCTTTCTTT. Encoded protein: CASSFEVANTEAFF. The whole variable domain, remainder taken from reference TRBV5-1 and TRBJ1-1, is KAGVTQTPRYLIKTRGQQVTLSCSPISGHRSVSWYQQTPGQGLQFLFEYFSETQRNKGNFPGRFSGRQFSNSRSEMNVSTLELGDSALYLCASSFEVANTEAFFGQGTRLTVV.